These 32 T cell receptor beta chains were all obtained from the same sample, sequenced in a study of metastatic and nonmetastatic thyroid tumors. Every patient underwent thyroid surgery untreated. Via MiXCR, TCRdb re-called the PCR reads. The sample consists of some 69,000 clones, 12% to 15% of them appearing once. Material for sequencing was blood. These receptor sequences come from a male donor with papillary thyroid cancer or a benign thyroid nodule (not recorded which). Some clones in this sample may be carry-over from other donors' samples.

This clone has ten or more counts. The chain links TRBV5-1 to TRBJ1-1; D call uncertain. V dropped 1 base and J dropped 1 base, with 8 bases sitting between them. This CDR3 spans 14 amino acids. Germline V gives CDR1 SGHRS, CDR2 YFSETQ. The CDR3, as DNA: TGCGCCAGCAGCTTGAGGAGGGAGAACACTGAAGCTTTCTTT. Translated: CASSLRRENTEAFF.

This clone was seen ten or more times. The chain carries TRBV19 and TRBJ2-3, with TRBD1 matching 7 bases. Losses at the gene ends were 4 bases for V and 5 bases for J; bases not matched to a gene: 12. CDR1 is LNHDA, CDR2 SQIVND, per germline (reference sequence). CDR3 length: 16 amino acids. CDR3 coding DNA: TGTGCCAGTAGTAAGGGTTTAGGGGGCCAACTAGATACGCAGTATTTT. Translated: CASSKGLGGQLDTQYF.

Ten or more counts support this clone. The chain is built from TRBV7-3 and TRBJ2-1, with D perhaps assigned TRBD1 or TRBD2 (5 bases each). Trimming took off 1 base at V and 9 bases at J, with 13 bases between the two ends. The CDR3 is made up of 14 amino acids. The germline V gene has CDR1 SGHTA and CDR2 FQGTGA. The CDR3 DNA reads TGTGCCAGCAGCTTAAGGGGGAGTCAGGGTGAGCAGTTCTTC. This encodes CASSLRGSQGEQFF.

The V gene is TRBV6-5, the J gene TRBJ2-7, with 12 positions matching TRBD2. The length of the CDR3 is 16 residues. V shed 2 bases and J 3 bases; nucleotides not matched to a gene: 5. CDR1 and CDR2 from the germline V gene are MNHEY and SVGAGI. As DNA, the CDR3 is TGTGCCAGCAGTTACCTTAGGACTAGCGGGAACTACGAGCAGTACTTC. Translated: CASSYLRTSGNYEQYF.

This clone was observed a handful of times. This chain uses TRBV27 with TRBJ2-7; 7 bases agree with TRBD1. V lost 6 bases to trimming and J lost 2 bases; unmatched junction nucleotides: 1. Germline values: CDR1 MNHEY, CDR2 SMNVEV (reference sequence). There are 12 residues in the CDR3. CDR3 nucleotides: TGTGCCAGCAGAGGGACAGCCTACGAGCAGTACTTC. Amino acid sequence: CASRGTAYEQYF.

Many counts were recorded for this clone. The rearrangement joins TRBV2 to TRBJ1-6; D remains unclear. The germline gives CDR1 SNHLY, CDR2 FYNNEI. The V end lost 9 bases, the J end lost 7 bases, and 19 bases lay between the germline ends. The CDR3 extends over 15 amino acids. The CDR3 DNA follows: TGTGCCAGTTTTTCTACCCCGGCGGGGAATTCACCCCTCCACTTT. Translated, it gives CASFSTPAGNSPLHF.

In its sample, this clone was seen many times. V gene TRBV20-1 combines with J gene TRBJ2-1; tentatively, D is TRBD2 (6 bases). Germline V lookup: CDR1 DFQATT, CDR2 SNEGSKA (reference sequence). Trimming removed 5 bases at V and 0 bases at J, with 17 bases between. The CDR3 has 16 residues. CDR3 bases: TGCAGTGCTTACACCTTCGGCGGGATCTCCTACAATGAGCAGTTCTTC. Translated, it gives CSAYTFGGISYNEQFF.

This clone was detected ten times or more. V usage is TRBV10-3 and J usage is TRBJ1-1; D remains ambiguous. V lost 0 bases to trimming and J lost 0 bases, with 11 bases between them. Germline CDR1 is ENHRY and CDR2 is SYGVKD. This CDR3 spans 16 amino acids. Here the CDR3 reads CAISESGIKMNTEAFF. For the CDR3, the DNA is TGTGCCATCAGTGAGTCTGGCATCAAAATGAACACTGAAGCTTTCTTT.

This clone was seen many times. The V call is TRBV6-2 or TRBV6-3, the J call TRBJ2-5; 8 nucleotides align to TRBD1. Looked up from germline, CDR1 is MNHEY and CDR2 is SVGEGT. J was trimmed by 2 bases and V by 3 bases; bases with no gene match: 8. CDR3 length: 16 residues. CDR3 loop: CASSYHKRDRQETQYF. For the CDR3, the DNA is TGTGCCAGCAGTTATCACAAACGGGACAGGCAAGAGACCCAGTACTTC.

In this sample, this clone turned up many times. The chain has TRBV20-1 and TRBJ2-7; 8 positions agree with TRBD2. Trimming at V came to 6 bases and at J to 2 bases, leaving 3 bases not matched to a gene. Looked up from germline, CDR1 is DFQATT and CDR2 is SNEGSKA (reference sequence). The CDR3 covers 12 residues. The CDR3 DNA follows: TGCAGTGCCCGGGAGGGTGCCTACGAGCAGTACGTC. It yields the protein CSAREGAYEQYV.

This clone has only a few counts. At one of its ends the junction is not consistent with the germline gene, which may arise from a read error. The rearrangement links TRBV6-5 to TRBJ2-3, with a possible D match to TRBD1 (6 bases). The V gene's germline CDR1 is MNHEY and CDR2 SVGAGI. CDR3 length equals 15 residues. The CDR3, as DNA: TGTGTCAGCAGTGAAGACAGGACTAGCACAGATACGCAGTATTTT. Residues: CVSSEDRTSTDTQYF.

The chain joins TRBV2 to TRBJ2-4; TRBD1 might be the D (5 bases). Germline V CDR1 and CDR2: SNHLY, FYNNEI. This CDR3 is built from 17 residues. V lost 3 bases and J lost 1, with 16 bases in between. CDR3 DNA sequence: TGTGCCAGCAGTGAGATGGTCAGGGAAGGGGCCAAAAACATTCAGTACTTC. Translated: CASSEMVREGAKNIQYF.

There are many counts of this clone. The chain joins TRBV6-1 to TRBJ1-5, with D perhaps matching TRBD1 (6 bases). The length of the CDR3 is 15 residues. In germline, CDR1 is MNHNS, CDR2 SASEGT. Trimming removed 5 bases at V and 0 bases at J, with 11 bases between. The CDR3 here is CASSWRGDSNQPQHF. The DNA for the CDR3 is TGTGCCAGCAGTTGGAGGGGGGATAGCAATCAGCCCCAGCATTTT.

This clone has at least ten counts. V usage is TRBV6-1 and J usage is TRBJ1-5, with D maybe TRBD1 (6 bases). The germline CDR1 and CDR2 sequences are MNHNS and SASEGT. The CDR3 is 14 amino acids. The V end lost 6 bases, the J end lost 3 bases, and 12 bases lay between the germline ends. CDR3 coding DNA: TGTGCCAGCAGGGCAGACAGGTCCAATCAGCCCCAGCATTTT. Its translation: CASRADRSNQPQHF.

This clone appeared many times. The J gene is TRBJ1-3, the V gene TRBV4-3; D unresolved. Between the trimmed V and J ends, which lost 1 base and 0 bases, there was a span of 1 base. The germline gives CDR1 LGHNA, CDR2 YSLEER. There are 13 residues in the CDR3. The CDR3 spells CASSQGSGNTIYF. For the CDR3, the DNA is TGCGCCAGCAGCCAAGGCTCTGGAAACACCATATATTTT.

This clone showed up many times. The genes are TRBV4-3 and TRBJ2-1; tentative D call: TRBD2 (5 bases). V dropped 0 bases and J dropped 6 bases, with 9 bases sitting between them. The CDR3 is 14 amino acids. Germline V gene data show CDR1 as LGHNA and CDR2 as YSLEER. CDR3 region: CASSQDADSNEQFF. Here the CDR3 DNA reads TGCGCCAGCAGCCAAGATGCGGACTCCAATGAGCAGTTCTTC.

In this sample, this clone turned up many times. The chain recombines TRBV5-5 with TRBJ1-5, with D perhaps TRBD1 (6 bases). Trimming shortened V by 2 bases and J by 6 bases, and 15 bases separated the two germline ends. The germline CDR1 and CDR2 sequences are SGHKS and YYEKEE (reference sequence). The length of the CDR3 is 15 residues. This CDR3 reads CASSFRGQESQPQHF. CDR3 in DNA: TGTGCCAGCAGCTTCAGGGGACAAGAGAGTCAGCCCCAGCATTTT.

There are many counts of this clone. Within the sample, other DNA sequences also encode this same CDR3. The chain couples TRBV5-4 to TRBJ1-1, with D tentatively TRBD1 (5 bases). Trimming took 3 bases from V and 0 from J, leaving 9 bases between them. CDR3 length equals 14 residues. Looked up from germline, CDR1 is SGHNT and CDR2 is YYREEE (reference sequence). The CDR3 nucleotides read TGTGCCAGCAGCTCCGGGGCCCTGAACACTGAAGCTTTCTTT. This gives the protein CASSSGALNTEAFF.

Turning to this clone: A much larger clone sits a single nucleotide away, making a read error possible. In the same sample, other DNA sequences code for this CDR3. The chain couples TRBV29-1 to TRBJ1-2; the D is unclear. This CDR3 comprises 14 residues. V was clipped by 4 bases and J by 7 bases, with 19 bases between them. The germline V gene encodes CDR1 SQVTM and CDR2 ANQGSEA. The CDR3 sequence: CSVGSGEVESGYTF. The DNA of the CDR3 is TGCAGCGTTGGGTCTGGGGAGGTGGAGAGTGGCTACACCTTC.

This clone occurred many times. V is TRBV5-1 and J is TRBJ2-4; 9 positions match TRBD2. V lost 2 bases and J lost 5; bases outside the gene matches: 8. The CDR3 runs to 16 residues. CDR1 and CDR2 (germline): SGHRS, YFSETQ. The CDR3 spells CASSFLAGGPQNIQYF. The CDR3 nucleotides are TGCGCCAGCAGCTTCCTCGCGGGAGGGCCCCAAAACATTCAGTACTTC.

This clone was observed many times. In DNA form, the CDR3 reads TGTGCCAGCAGCCCATCGGACTGGAACACTGAAGCTTTCTTT. It codes for CASSPSDWNTEAFF. The genes are TRBV3-1 and TRBJ1-1; no firm D call. The CDR3 loop spans 14 amino acids. The V and J ends lost 4 bases and 1 base respectively, with 10 bases between them. Per the germline V gene, CDR1 is LGHDT and CDR2 is YNNKEL (reference sequence).

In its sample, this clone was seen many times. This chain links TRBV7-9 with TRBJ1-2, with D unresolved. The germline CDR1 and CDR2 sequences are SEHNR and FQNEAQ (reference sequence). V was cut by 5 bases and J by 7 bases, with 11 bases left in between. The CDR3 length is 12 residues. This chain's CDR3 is CASSPGGGGYTF. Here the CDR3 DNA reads TGTGCCAGCAGCCCGGGTGGCGGTGGCTACACCTTC.

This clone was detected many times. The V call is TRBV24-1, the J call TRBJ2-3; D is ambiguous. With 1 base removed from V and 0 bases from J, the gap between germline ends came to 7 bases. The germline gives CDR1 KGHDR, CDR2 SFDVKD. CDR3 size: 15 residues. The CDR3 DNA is TGTGCCACCAGTGATTTTGGAACTAGCACAGATACGCAGTATTTT. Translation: CATSDFGTSTDTQYF.

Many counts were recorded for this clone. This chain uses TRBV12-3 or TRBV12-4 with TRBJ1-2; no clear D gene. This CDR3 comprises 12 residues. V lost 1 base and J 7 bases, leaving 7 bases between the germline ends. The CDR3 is CASSLVQSGYTF. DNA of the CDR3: TGTGCCAGCAGTTTAGTGCAGAGTGGCTACACCTTC.

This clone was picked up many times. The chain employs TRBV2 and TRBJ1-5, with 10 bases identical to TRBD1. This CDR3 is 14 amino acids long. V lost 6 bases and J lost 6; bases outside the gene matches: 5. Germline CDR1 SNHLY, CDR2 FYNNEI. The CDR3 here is CASRSGTGAQPQHF. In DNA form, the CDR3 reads TGTGCCAGCAGATCCGGGACAGGGGCTCAGCCCCAGCATTTT. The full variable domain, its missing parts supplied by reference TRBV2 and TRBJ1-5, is EPEVTQTPSHQVTQMGQEVILRCVPISNHLYFYWYRQILGQKVEFLVSFYNNEISEKSEIFDDQFSVERPDGSNFTLKIRSTKLEDSAMYFCASRSGTGAQPQHFGDGTRLSIL.

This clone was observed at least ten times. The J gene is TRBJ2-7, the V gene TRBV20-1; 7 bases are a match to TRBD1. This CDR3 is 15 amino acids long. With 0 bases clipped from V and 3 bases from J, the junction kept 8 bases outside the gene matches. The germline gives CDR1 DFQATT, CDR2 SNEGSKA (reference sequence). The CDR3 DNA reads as TGCAGTGCTAGAGAAACAGGGGCCTCTTTCTACGAGCAGTACTTC. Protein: CSARETGASFYEQYF.

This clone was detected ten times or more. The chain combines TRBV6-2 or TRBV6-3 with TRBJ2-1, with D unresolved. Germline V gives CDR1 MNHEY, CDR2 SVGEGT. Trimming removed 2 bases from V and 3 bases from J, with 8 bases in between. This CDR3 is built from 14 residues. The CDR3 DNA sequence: TGTGCCAGCAGTTACGTCTCGGTCTACAATGAGCAGTTCTTC. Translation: CASSYVSVYNEQFF.

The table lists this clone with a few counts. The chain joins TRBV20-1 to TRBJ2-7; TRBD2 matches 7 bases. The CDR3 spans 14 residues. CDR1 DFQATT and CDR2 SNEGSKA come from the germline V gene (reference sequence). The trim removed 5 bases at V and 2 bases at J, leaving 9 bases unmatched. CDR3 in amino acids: CSAVRDYDTYEQYV. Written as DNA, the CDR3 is TGCAGTGCTGTCCGGGACTACGATACCTACGAGCAGTACGTC.

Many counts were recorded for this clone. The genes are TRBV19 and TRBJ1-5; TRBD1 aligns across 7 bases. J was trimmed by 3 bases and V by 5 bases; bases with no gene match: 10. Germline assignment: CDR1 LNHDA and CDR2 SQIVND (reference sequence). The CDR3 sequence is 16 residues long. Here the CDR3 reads CASSRSSGQYNQPQHF. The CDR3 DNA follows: TGTGCCAGTAGTCGCTCCTCGGGACAGTACAATCAGCCCCAGCATTTT.

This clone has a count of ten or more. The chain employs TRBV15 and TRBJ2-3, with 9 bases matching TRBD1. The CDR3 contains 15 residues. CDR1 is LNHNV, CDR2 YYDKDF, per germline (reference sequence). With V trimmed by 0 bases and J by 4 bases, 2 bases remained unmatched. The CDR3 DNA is TGTGCCACCAGCAGAGATACAGGGGGCGCAGATACGCAGTATTTT. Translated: CATSRDTGGADTQYF. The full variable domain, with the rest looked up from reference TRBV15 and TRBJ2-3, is DAMVIQNPRYQVTQFGKPVTLSCSQTLNHNVMYWYQQKSSQAPKLLFHYYDKDFNNEADTPDNFQSRRPNTSFCFLDIRSPGLGDTAMYLCATSRDTGGADTQYFGPGTRLTVL.

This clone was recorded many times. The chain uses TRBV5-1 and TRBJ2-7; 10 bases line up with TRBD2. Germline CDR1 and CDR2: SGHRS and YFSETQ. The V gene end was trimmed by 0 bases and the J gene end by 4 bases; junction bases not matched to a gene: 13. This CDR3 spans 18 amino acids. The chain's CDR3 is CASSLGLASGRDFYEQYF. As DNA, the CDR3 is TGCGCCAGCAGCTTGGGCCTGGCTAGCGGGAGAGACTTTTACGAGCAGTACTTC.

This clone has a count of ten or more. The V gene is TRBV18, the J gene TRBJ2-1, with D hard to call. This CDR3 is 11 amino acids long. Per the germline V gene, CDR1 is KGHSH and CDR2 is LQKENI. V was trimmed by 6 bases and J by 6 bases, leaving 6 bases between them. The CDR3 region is CASSWSNEQFF. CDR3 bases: TGTGCCAGCTCGTGGAGCAATGAGCAGTTCTTC.